Presented here are 12 T cell receptor beta chains from one specimen sequenced in a study of vaccination and CD4 T cells after COVID-19. The treatment here: roughly ten-day PBMC culture with coronavirus spike peptide pools or control peptides (ViraFEST assay). The antigens of these receptors remain unknown. Oncomine TCR Beta short-read sequencing was applied to DNA from cultured CD4+ T cells. Via MiXCR, TCRdb re-called the PCR reads, giving one row per CDR3 protein. The top ten hold under 20% of the sample, which has roughly 12,000 distinct CDR3 sequences, 44% seen once. The sequencing sample was made of cultured CD4+ T cells from blood. These receptors all stem from a human donor with COVID-19.

This clonotype was counted only a few times. V gene TRBV6-1 combines with J gene TRBJ1-2; D is possibly TRBD1 (5 bases). Per germline, CDR1 MNHNS and CDR2 SASEGT. The ends were cut back, 6 bases at V and 7 bases at J, with 12 bases in the middle. This CDR3 has 12 amino acids. CDR3 bases: TGTGCCAGCAGCCCCGGGACTGGTGGCTACACCTTC. The encoded protein is CASSPGTGGYTF.

As DNA, the CDR3 is TGTGCCAGCAGTCTCACAGGGGGCGCGTACTATGGCTACACCTTC. Translated, it gives CASSLTGGAYYGYTF. The chain has TRBV12-3 or TRBV12-4 and TRBJ1-2; 9 positions agree with TRBD1. V gave up 5 bases and J gave up 3 bases; unmatched junction bases: 7. This CDR3 comprises 15 residues.

J is TRBJ2-5 and V is TRBV6-2 or TRBV6-3; 13 positions match TRBD2. J was trimmed by 5 bases and V by 5 bases; bases with no gene match: 8. The length of the CDR3 is 16 residues. Germline V CDR1 and CDR2: MNHEY, SVGEGT. The CDR3 region has the DNA TGTGCCAGCAGTACCCGACTAGCGGGGGGCACGGAGACCCAGTACTTC. It yields the protein CASSTRLAGGTETQYF.

This clonotype came up a few times. The chain is built from TRBV27 and TRBJ1-1; D gene uncertain. Deletions cut 6 bases from V and 4 bases from J, with 12 bases between. Germline V CDR1 and CDR2: MNHEY, SMNVEV (reference sequence). The CDR3 sequence is 13 residues long. CDR3 region: CASRPGSRTEAFF. The CDR3 nucleotides are TGTGCCAGCAGACCGGGAAGTCGCACTGAAGCTTTCTTT.

The gene calls are TRBV19 and TRBJ1-6; no clear D. Germline CDR1 reads LNHDA; CDR2 reads SQIVND (reference sequence). The CDR3 totals 14 residues. V dropped 9 bases and J dropped 3 bases, with 12 bases sitting between them. The CDR3 nucleotides read TGTGCCAGCGCAACCGGGGTCTATAATTCACCCCTCCACTTT. Translated, it gives CASATGVYNSPLHF.

The chain joins TRBV5-1 to TRBJ1-1, with D perhaps TRBD1 (6 bases). Germline lookup yields CDR1 SGHRS and CDR2 YFSETQ. The CDR3 sequence is 15 residues long. Trimming removed 0 bases at V and 0 bases at J, with 9 bases between. The CDR3 loop reads CASSLVGTMNTEAFF. CDR3 in DNA: TGCGCCAGCAGCTTGGTCGGGACAATGAACACTGAAGCTTTCTTT.

The chain has TRBV7-9 and TRBJ2-7; maybe TRBD1 (5 bases). Germline V gene data show CDR1 as SEHNR and CDR2 as FQNEAQ (reference sequence). Trimming shortened V by 0 bases and J by 2 bases, and 5 bases separated the two germline ends. The CDR3 covers 13 residues. Written as DNA, the CDR3 is TGTGCCAGCAGCTTAGCGGACACCTACGAGCAGTACTTC. Translation: CASSLADTYEQYF.

This clonotype was seen a few times. The V call is TRBV24-1, the J call TRBJ1-2, with 12 bases aligning to TRBD1. Germline CDR1 reads KGHDR; CDR2 reads SFDVKD. The CDR3 has 18 amino acids. V shed 4 bases and J 3 bases; nucleotides not matched to a gene: 11. The CDR3 DNA reads as TGTGCCACCAGTGACTTTCCCGGGACAGGGGGCGCGTACTATGGCTACACCTTC. As protein: CATSDFPGTGGAYYGYTF.

This clonotype has just one count. V usage is TRBV7-2 and J usage is TRBJ2-2; a weak D match, TRBD2 (6 bases). Per the germline V gene, CDR1 is SGHTA and CDR2 is FQGNSA. The V and J ends lost 3 bases and 1 base respectively, with 12 bases between them. The CDR3 has 16 amino acids. For the CDR3, the DNA is TGTGCCAGCAGCTTCCTCCGCGGGATGAACACCGGGGAGCTGTTTTTT. This encodes CASSFLRGMNTGELFF.

V gene TRBV6-5 combines with J gene TRBJ1-4; TRBD1 aligns across 8 bases. The CDR3 has 16 amino acids. J gave up 10 bases and V 2 bases, and 12 bases lay outside the gene matches. Germline values: CDR1 MNHEY, CDR2 SVGAGI. The CDR3 DNA reads TGTGCCAGCAGTTACAAGGGACAGGTGGGAGGTGGAAAACTGTTTTTT. Encoded protein: CASSYKGQVGGGKLFF.

The rearrangement uses TRBV11-2 and TRBJ1-2; no clear D gene. CDR1 is SGHAT and CDR2 is FQNNGV in the germline V gene. This CDR3 region has 14 residues. The V end was cut by 1 base, the J end by 3 bases, with 9 bases between. CDR3 nucleotide sequence: TGTGCCAGCAGCTTAGGTCGAGTCGACTATGGCTACACCTTC. Amino acid sequence: CASSLGRVDYGYTF.

This chain uses TRBV5-1 with TRBJ1-2; D remains ambiguous. From germline, CDR1 is SGHRS and CDR2 YFSETQ. Trimming pared 0 bases from V and 1 base from J, leaving 16 bases between. This CDR3 is 17 amino acids long. CDR3: CASSLAGSTNDNYGYTF. As DNA, the CDR3 is TGCGCCAGCAGCTTGGCCGGGTCCACAAACGATAACTATGGCTACACCTTC.